Included here is one T cell receptor beta chain sequence, with context. Its antigen is still unknown. An end of the junction does not agree with germline; a read error may underlie this. Blood sampling was done at baseline, cycle 4 day 1, and cycle 7 day 1. The data are from a study of OX40 agonist ivuxolimab in advanced cancers. Study information: Hepatocellular carcinoma, melanoma, renal cell or head and neck cancer affected the dose-escalation patients. General study findings and limits: CD4+ and CD8+ blood T cells expanded clonally by week 6 at 0.1 to 3.0 mg/kg. Compared with CD4+, CD8+ T cells on average had more expanded clones.

The CDR3 contains 18 residues. Germline V lookup: CDR1 MGHRA, CDR2 YSYEKL. Assay used: immunoSEQ multiplex PCR; TCRdb lists only in-frame clones, some missing. The repertoire holds about 64,000 clones, more than 80% seen once, with about 4.8% in the top ten. The chain has TRBV4-1 and TRBJ2-7, with TRBD1 identical over 11 bases. This TCR came from an adult with an advanced solid tumor such as melanoma, head and neck, liver or kidney cancer. This sample comprised CD4+ or CD8+ T cells sorted from blood, obtained in a trial of the OX40 agonist ivuxolimab. CDR3 region: CASSKEGPDRGQTYEQYF. As DNA, the CDR3 is TGCGCCAGCAGCAAAGAGGGTCCGGACAGGGGGCAGACCTACGAGCAGTACTTC.